This TCR beta chain came from a study of cytomegalovirus exposure and HLA in healthy donors. Findings and limits, study-wide: HLA alleles showed associations with 16,951 TCR beta sequences in a later analysis, at a 0.05 false discovery rate.

This clone was detected once. The target antigen is unknown. Use of 60 Vbeta and 13 Jbeta primers characterized the PCR. Sequencing was performed with immunoSEQ multiplex PCR; in TCRdb, only in-frame clones are kept and a portion is missing. The sample consists of 130,000 or so clones, roughly 85% of them appearing once. V trimming: 0 bases; J trimming: 2 bases; junction bases outside the gene matches: 10. The germline gives CDR1 SGHRS, CDR2 YFSETQ. This CDR3 has 18 residues. The origin of this receptor is a young woman in good health and CMV-seropositive. V usage is TRBV5-1 and J usage is TRBJ2-5; 10 nucleotides align to TRBD1. The sequencing sample was made of PBMCs. In DNA form, the CDR3 reads TGCGCCAGCAGCTTGGTTGAGCGCGGGACAGGGGTTCAAGAGACCCAGTACTTC. This gives the protein CASSLVERGTGVQETQYF.